Presented here are 20 T cell receptor beta chains from one specimen sequenced in a study of CD8+ T cells in alopecia areata. Once RNA had been extracted, it was reverse transcribed into cDNA to act as the sequencing template. Clones were sequenced by immunoSEQ multiplex PCR, and TCRdb holds only the in-frame ones, with some missing. In the table there are some 220,000 clones, more than 45% of which are singletons. As for treatment: oral pan-JAK inhibitor, 5-10 mg twice daily. Sequenced material: CD4+ T cells sorted from blood, taken at week 4, from a patient treated with tofacitinib. These receptors originate from a human donor with alopecia areata.

The chain has TRBV7-8 and TRBJ1-5; D is unresolved. CDR3 length equals 13 residues. Germline lookup yields CDR1 SGHVS and CDR2 FQNEAQ. V gave up 0 bases and J gave up 9 bases, with 9 bases separating them. In DNA, the CDR3 is TGTGCCAGCAGCTTAGCCCCCGGGTGGCCCCAGCATTTT. Amino acid sequence: CASSLAPGWPQHF.

In regard to this clone: Different DNA sequences within this sample yield the same CDR3. The V gene is TRBV9, the J gene TRBJ2-5; no clear D. The CDR3 extends over 11 amino acids. The V end lost 2 bases, the J end lost 5 bases, and 4 bases lay between the germline ends. Germline CDR1 reads SGDLS; CDR2 reads YYNGEE. The CDR3 protein is CASSVEETQYF. The CDR3 region has the DNA TGTGCCAGCAGCGTTGAGGAGACCCAGTACTTC.

The V gene is TRBV5-1, the J gene TRBJ2-7, with a possible D match to TRBD1 (5 bases). CDR1 and CDR2 from the germline V gene are SGHRS and YFSETQ. CDR3 length: 16 residues. Trimming removed 6 bases at V and 6 bases at J, with 25 bases between. CDR3: CASKRQPEERGSEQYF. As DNA, the CDR3 is TGCGCCAGCAAGAGACAGCCAGAGGAGAGAGGCTCCGAGCAGTACTTC.

Worth noting for this clone: This specimen includes other DNA sequences encoding the same CDR3. V is TRBV20-1 and J is TRBJ2-5; 8 bases line up with TRBD1. CDR1 is DFQATT and CDR2 is SNEGSKA in the germline V gene (reference sequence). The CDR3 runs 11 residues. V lost 6 bases and J lost 5; bases outside the gene matches: 2. CDR3 in DNA: TGCAGTGCCAGGACAGGGGAGACCCAGTACTTC. Translated, it gives CSARTGETQYF.

This clone was seen repeatedly, ten times or more. The chain employs TRBV19 and TRBJ1-5; D gene uncertain. The ends were cut back, 7 bases at V and 2 bases at J, with 6 bases in the middle. This CDR3 contains 12 residues. CDR1 LNHDA and CDR2 SQIVND come from the germline V gene (reference sequence). CDR3 loop: CASTIGNQPQHF. The CDR3 nucleotides read TGTGCCAGTACCATAGGCAATCAGCCCCAGCATTTT.

With regard to this clone: Other nucleotide sequences in the sample specify the same CDR3. V and J are TRBV30 and TRBJ1-5; D gene unclear. The germline V gene has CDR1 GTSNPN and CDR2 SVGIG (reference sequence). Trimming removed 0 bases at V and 3 bases at J, with 6 bases between. This CDR3 is 13 amino acids long. DNA for the CDR3: TGTGCCTGGAGTGTGGGTTCCAATCAGCCCCAGCATTTT. Translated: CAWSVGSNQPQHF.

The chain has TRBV4-3 and TRBJ2-3, with a possible D match to TRBD2 (6 bases). The CDR3 extends over 16 amino acids. Trimming stripped 0 bases from V and 0 bases from J, with 10 bases between. Germline-derived CDR1 and CDR2 are LGHNA and YSLEER. In nucleotides, the CDR3 is TGCGCCAGCAGCCAAGACGCTAGCGACAGCACAGATACGCAGTATTTT. Its protein is CASSQDASDSTDTQYF.

In DNA, the CDR3 is TGTGCCTGGAAGATGTCTCGAGGGACTGAAGCTTTCTTT. Its protein product is CAWKMSRGTEAFF. The V gene is TRBV30, the J gene TRBJ1-1; D is unresolved. Germline lookup yields CDR1 GTSNPN and CDR2 SVGIG (reference sequence). The CDR3 contains 13 residues. V lost 4 bases and J lost 5, with 14 bases in between. The variable domain in full, completed from reference TRBV30 and TRBJ1-1, reads SQTIHQWPATLVQPVGSPLSLECTVEGTSNPNLYWYRQAAGRGLQLLFYSVGIGQISSEVPQNLSASRPQDRQFILSSKKLLLSDSGFYLCAWKMSRGTEAFFGQGTRLTVV.

V and J are TRBV19 and TRBJ2-3, with TRBD2 identical over 8 bases. The CDR3 runs to 16 residues. V shed 4 bases, J shed 3 bases, and the junction held 9 bases outside the gene matches. Germline V lookup: CDR1 LNHDA, CDR2 SQIVND (reference sequence). The CDR3 region has the DNA TGTGCCAGTAGTACCAACCGCGGGGGGAAGACAGATACGCAGTATTTT. Protein sequence: CASSTNRGGKTDTQYF.

This chain uses TRBV5-1 with TRBJ1-1, with TRBD1 matching 7 bases. The germline V gene has CDR1 SGHRS and CDR2 YFSETQ. CDR3 size: 13 residues. With V trimmed by 0 bases and J by 7 bases, 3 bases remained unmatched. The CDR3 DNA follows: TGCGCCAGCAGCTTGGGACAGGGCGGTGAAGCTTTCTTT. Protein product: CASSLGQGGEAFF. The variable domain in full, completed from reference TRBV5-1 and TRBJ1-1, reads KAGVTQTPRYLIKTRGQQVTLSCSPISGHRSVSWYQQTPGQGLQFLFEYFSETQRNKGNFPGRFSGRQFSNSRSEMNVSTLELGDSALYLCASSLGQGGEAFFGQGTRLTVV.

For the CDR3, the DNA is TGCAGCGTGGCGGGACGGCTGATGAACACTGAAGCTTTCTTT. Its translation is CSVAGRLMNTEAFF. The chain uses TRBV29-1 and TRBJ1-1; D is possibly TRBD1 (5 bases). CDR1 and CDR2 from the germline V gene are SQVTM and ANQGSEA. Trimming took 6 bases from V and 0 from J, leaving 14 bases between them. The CDR3 spans 14 residues.

The chain combines TRBV15 with TRBJ2-1; D gene uncertain. Germline values: CDR1 LNHNV, CDR2 YYDKDF (reference sequence). V was clipped by 0 bases and J by 9 bases, with 6 bases between them. This CDR3 has 12 amino acids. The CDR3 reads CATSRDFGEQFF. The CDR3, as DNA: TGTGCCACCAGCAGAGATTTTGGTGAGCAGTTCTTC. Drawing the rest from reference TRBV15 and TRBJ2-1, the complete variable domain is DAMVIQNPRYQVTQFGKPVTLSCSQTLNHNVMYWYQQKSSQAPKLLFHYYDKDFNNEADTPDNFQSRRPNTSFCFLDIRSPGLGDTAMYLCATSRDFGEQFFGPGTRLTVL.

The genes are TRBV19 and TRBJ2-5, with 9 bases fitting TRBD1. Trimming cost V 5 bases and J 5 bases; bases outside gene matches: 9. The CDR3 is 15 residues long. CDR1 is LNHDA, CDR2 SQIVND, per germline (reference sequence). CDR3 in DNA: TGTGCCAGTAGTGTCGACAGGGGGAGCGTGGAGACCCAGTACTTC. It yields the protein CASSVDRGSVETQYF.

The chain combines TRBV30 with TRBJ2-3; TRBD2 aligns across 7 bases. The CDR3 consists of 14 residues. Germline trimming cut 2 bases from V and 1 base from J; bases unmatched to any gene: 3. Germline loops: CDR1 GTSNPN, CDR2 SVGIG (reference sequence). CDR3 coding DNA: TGTGCCTGGAGTCAGCGGGGCCGCACAGATACGCAGTATTTT. Encoded protein: CAWSQRGRTDTQYF. The full variable domain, completed using reference TRBV30 and TRBJ2-3, is SQTIHQWPATLVQPVGSPLSLECTVEGTSNPNLYWYRQAAGRGLQLLFYSVGIGQISSEVPQNLSASRPQDRQFILSSKKLLLSDSGFYLCAWSQRGRTDTQYFGPGTRLTVL.

V usage is TRBV30 and J usage is TRBJ1-1; D is perhaps TRBD1 (6 bases). Germline-derived CDR1 and CDR2 are GTSNPN and SVGIG (reference sequence). V was pared by 5 bases and J by 2 bases, with 9 bases between. The CDR3 contains 12 residues. The DNA of the CDR3 is TGTGCCTGGCTACAGGGTAACACTGAAGCTTTCTTT. Its protein is CAWLQGNTEAFF.

The chain links TRBV7-2 to TRBJ2-7; D not resolved. The V and J ends lost 4 bases and 3 bases respectively, with 13 bases between them. The CDR3 covers 14 residues. Germline assignment: CDR1 SGHTA and CDR2 FQGNSA. The DNA for the CDR3 is TGTGCCAGCAGCTCTACAATGGCCAGCTACGAGCAGTACTTC. The encoded protein is CASSSTMASYEQYF.

This clone was observed a few times. V gene TRBV5-1 combines with J gene TRBJ2-3; 7 nucleotides align to TRBD1. The CDR3 is made up of 16 amino acids. Germline lookup yields CDR1 SGHRS and CDR2 YFSETQ. Unmatched junction bases numbered 9, after V lost 4 bases and J lost 1 base. The CDR3 DNA follows: TGCGCCAGCAGCCTAACCGGGACAGACGGCACAGATACGCAGTATTTT. It encodes CASSLTGTDGTDTQYF.

V gene TRBV29-1 combines with J gene TRBJ1-2; 7 positions agree with TRBD1. In germline, CDR1 is SQVTM, CDR2 ANQGSEA. V shed 7 bases and J 6 bases; nucleotides not matched to a gene: 11. The CDR3 runs to 13 residues. The chain's CDR3 is CSGDEGQTDGYTF. The CDR3 DNA follows: TGCAGCGGTGATGAGGGACAGACGGATGGCTACACCTTC.

This clone was observed a few times. V is TRBV30 and J is TRBJ2-2, with 7 bases aligning to TRBD1. The J segment lost 12 bases and the V segment lost 1 base, leaving 11 bases of the junction unmatched. This CDR3 comprises 14 residues. Germline CDR1 GTSNPN, CDR2 SVGIG (reference sequence). CDR3 DNA sequence: TGTGCCTGGAGTGCCCTTACAGGGGTGGGGAAGCTGTTTTTT. Translation: CAWSALTGVGKLFF. The full variable domain, rest sourced from reference TRBV30 and TRBJ2-2, is SQTIHQWPATLVQPVGSPLSLECTVEGTSNPNLYWYRQAAGRGLQLLFYSVGIGQISSEVPQNLSASRPQDRQFILSSKKLLLSDSGFYLCAWSALTGVGKLFFGEGSRLTVL.

This clone has only one observation. The chain is built from TRBV23-1 and TRBJ1-1; no definite D call. TRBV23-1 is filed as an ORF, its function uncertain. The CDR3 runs 14 residues. The V end was cut by 4 bases, the J end by 5 bases, with 14 bases between. The CDR3 DNA sequence: TGCGCCAGCAGTCTAACAAGCCCGAAGACTGAAGCTTTCTTT. It translates to CASSLTSPKTEAFF.